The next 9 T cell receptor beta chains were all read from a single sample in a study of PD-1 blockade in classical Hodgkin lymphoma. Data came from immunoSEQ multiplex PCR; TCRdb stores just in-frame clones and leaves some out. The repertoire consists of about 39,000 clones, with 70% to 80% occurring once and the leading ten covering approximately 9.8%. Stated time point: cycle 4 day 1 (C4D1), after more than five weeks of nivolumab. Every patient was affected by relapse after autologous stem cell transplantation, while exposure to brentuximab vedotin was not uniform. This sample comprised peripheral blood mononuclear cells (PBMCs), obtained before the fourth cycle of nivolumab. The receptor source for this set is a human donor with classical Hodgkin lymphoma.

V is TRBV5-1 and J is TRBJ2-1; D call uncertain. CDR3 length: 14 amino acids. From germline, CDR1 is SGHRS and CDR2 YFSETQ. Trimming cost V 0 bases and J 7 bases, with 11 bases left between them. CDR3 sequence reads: CASSLEGSWNEQFF. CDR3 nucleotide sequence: TGCGCCAGCAGCTTGGAGGGCTCCTGGAATGAGCAGTTCTTC.

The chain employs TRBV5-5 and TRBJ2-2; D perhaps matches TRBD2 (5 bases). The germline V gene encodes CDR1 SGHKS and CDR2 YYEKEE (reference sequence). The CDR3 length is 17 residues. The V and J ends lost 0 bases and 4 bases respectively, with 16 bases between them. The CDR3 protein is CASSLDSSRYGTGELFF. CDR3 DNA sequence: TGTGCCAGCAGCTTGGATTCTAGCCGATATGGCACCGGGGAGCTGTTTTTT.

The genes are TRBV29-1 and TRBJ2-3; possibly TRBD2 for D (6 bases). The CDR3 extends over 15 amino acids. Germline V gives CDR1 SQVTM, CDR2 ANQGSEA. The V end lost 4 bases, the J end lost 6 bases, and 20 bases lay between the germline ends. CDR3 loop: CSVAPRRGKGDTQYF. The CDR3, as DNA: TGCAGCGTTGCGCCCAGGAGGGGTAAAGGGGATACGCAGTATTTT.

The CDR3 is CASSGLSGNSPLHF. The CDR3 nucleotides are TGTGCCAGCAGTGGCCTGTCCGGTAATTCACCCCTCCACTTT. The chain uses TRBV6-5 and TRBJ1-6; D gene unclear. The germline V gene encodes CDR1 MNHEY and CDR2 SVGAGI. V was cut by 5 bases and J by 6 bases, with 11 bases left in between. The CDR3 consists of 14 residues.

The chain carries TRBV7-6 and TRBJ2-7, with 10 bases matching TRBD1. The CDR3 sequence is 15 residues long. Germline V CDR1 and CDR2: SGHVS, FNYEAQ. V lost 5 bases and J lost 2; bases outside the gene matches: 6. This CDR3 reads CASSPLTGGPYEQYF. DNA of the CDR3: TGTGCCAGCAGCCCGTTGACAGGGGGCCCCTACGAGCAGTACTTC.

For the CDR3, the DNA is TGTGCCAGCAGCCTGAGCGGGGGGATTCACAATGAGCAGTTCTTC. Its translation is CASSLSGGIHNEQFF. The J gene is TRBJ2-1, the V gene TRBV4-2, with 9 bases lining up with TRBD2. Germline V gene sequence: CDR1 LGHNA, CDR2 YNFKEQ. Unmatched junction bases numbered 6, after V lost 4 bases and J lost 5 bases. The CDR3 runs to 15 residues.

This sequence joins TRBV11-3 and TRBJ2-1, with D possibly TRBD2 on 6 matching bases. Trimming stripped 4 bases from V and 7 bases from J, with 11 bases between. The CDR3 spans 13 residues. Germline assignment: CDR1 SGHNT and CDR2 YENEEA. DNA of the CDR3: TGTGCCAGCAGCTCAGGACTAATGAATGAGCAGTTCTTC. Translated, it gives CASSSGLMNEQFF. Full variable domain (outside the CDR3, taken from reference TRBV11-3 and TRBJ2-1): EAGVVQSPRYKIIEKKQPVAFWCNPISGHNTLYWYLQNLGQGPELLIRYENEEAVDDSQLPKDRFSAERLKGVDSTLKIQPAELGDSAVYLCASSSGLMNEQFFGPGTRLTVL.

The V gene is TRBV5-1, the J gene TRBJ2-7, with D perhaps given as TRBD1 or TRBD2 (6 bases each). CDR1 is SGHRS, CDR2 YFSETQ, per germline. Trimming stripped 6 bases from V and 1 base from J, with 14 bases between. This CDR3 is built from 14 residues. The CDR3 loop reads CASKSRGESYEQYF. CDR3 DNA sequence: TGCGCCAGCAAAAGTAGGGGGGAGTCCTACGAGCAGTACTTC.

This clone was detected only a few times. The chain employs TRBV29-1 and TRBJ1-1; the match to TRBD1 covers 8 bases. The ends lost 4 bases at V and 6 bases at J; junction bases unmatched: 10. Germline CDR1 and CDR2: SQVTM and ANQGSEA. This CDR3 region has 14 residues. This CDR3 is CSVALLDRGSEAFF. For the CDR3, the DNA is TGCAGCGTTGCCCTCCTCGACAGGGGCTCTGAAGCTTTCTTT.